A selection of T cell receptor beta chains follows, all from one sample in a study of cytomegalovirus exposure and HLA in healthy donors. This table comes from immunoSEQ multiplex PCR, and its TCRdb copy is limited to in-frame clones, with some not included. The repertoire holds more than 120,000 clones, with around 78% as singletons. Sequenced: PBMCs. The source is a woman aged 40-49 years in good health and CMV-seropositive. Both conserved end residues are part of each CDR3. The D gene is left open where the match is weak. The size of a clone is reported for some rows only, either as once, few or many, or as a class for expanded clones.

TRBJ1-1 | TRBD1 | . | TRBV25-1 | TGTGCCAGCAGTGAAGAGGGACAGGGGGTACCTAACACTGAAGCTTTCTTT | CASSEEGQGVPNTEAFF
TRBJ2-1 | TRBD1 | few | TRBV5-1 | TGCGCCAGCAGCTTGGAGTCGACAGGGGGCCAGTTCTTC | CASSLESTGGQFF
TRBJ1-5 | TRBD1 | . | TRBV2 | TGTGCCAGCGGGACAGAGCTGAATCAGCCCCAGCATTTT | CASGTELNQPQHF
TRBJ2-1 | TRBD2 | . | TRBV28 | TGTGCCAGCAGTTTGGCCGGGAGGGGCTCGGATGAGCAGTTCTTC | CASSLAGRGSDEQFF
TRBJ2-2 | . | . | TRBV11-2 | TGTGCCAGCAGCTTGTGGGGGAGGCAAGGCGGGGAGCTGTTTTTT | CASSLWGRQGGELFF
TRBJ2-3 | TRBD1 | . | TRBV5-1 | TGCGCCAGCAGCCCGCCGGGACAGGGGTTTCATACGCAGTATTTT | CASSPPGQGFHTQYF
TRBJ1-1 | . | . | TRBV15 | TGTGCCACCAGCAGAGATAAAGGGAGGGCTGAAGCTTTCTTT | CATSRDKGRAEAFF
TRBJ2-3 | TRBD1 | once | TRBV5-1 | TGCGCCAGCAGCCCAGGACAGGGAACAGATACGCAGTATTTT | CASSPGQGTDTQYF
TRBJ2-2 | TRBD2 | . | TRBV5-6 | TGTGCCAGCAGTAACCTAGGACTAGCGGGTCACACCGGGGAGCTGTTTTTT | CASSNLGLAGHTGELFF
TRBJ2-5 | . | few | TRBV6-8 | TGTGCCAGCAGTTACTCTACAGCGGGTCCCCAAGAGACCCAGTACTTC | CASSYSTAGPQETQYF
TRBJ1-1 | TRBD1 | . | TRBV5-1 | TGCGCCAGTAGGGGGACAGATAACACTGAAGCTTTCTTT | CASRGTDNTEAFF
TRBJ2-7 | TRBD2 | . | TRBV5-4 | TGTGCCAGCAGCTTGGGAAGTTCCGGGACTACTTATTACGAGCAGTACTTC | CASSLGSSGTTYYEQYF
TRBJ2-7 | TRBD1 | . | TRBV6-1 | TGTGCCAGCACCTTACAGGGGGGCAACGAGCAGTACTTC | CASTLQGGNEQYF
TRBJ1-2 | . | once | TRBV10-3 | TGTGCCATCAGTGAGGGAGGGAGCTACTATGGCTACACCTTC | CAISEGGSYYGYTF
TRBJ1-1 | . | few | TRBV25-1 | TGTGCCAGCAGTGGGGCAGGGCGTAGCACTGAAGCTTTCTTT | CASSGAGRSTEAFF
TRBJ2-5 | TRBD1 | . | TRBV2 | TGTGCCAGCAGGGGGACAGGGGGCGGTTTTGAGACCCAGTACTTC | CASRGTGGGFETQYF
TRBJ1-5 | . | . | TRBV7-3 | TGTGCCAGCAGCTTATGGGCAGATGGGCAGCCCCAGCATTTT | CASSLWADGQPQHF
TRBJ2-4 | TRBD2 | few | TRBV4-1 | TGCGCCAGCAGCCAAGCGGCGGCGGGAGGCATTCAGTACTTC | CASSQAAAGGIQYF
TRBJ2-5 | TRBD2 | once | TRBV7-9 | TGTGCCAGCAGCTCACGGGGGGATAGGCAAGAGACCCAGTACTTC | CASSSRGDRQETQYF
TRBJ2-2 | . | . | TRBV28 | TGTGCCAGCAGTTCGGGACAGAACACCGGGGAGCTGTTTTTT | CASSSGQNTGELFF
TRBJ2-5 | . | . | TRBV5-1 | TGCGCCAGCAGCAACAACCCTACCAGTGGGGGGGAGACCCAGTACTTC | CASSNNPTSGGETQYF
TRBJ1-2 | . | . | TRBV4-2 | TGTGCCAGCAGCCATCTTGGCGGGGGCAACAACTATGGCTACACCTTC | CASSHLGGGNNYGYTF
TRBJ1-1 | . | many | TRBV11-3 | TGTGCCAGCAGCCTCCTAGACGGAGGTGAAGCTTTCTTT | CASSLLDGGEAFF
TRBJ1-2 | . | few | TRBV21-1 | TGTGCCAGCGGGGGTACAGGGGATGGCTACACCTTC | CASGGTGDGYTF
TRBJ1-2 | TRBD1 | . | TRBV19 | TGTGCCAGTCTCCCCCAGGACAGGGGTTGGGTTGGCTACACCTTC | CASLPQDRGWVGYTF
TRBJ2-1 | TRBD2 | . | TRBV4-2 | TGTGCCAGTGAGGGCAGCGGGATCTACAATGAGCAGTTCTTC | CASEGSGIYNEQFF
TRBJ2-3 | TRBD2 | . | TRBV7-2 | TGTGCCAGCAGCTTGGGAGGGGACGGGAGTACCACAGATACGCAGTATTTT | CASSLGGDGSTTDTQYF
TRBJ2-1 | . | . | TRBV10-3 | TGTGCCATCACCCTTAACAATGAGCAGTTCTTC | CAITLNNEQFF
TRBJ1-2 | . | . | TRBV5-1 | TGCGCCAGCAGCCACCTGACAGGTCTAGCCCAAGCTAACTATGGCTACACCTTC | CASSHLTGLAQANYGYTF
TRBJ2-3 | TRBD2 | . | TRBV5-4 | TGTGCCAGCAGTGGGGGGGCGGGAGGAACAGATACGCAGTATTTT | CASSGGAGGTDTQYF
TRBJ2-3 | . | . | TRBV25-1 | TGTGCCAGCAGTACCAGCGGGTTTGATTCAGATACGCAGTATTTT | CASSTSGFDSDTQYF
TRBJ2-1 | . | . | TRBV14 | TGTGCCAGCAGCCAAACCCGGGTAGGATCAGAAATGGGGGGCAATGAGCAGTTCTTC | CASSQTRVGSEMGGNEQFF
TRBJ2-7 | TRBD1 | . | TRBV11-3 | TGTGCCAGCAGCTTGGACAGGGCCAACGAGCAGTACTTC | CASSLDRANEQYF
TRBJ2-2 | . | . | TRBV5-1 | TGCGCCAGCAGCTTGGTTGGACTCTCGGCCGGGGAGCTGTTTTTT | CASSLVGLSAGELFF
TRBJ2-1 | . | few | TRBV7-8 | TGTGCCAGCAGCCCCGATAGGGGACTCTTAAACAATGAGCAGTTCTTC | CASSPDRGLLNNEQFF
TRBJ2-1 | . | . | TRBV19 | TGTGCCAGTAGTATAGCCGGGAGCTCCTACAATGAGCAGTTCTTC | CASSIAGSSYNEQFF
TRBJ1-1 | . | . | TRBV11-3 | TGTGCCAGCAGCTACCGTGAGGCCACTGAAGCTTTCTTT | CASSYREATEAFF
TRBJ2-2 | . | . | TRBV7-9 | TGTTCCAGCAGCTTAGTTAAACAGGGAACGAACACCGGGGAGCTGTTTTTT | CSSSLVKQGTNTGELFF
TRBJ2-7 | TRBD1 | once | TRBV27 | TGTGCCAGCAGGGGACAGGGTTCCTACGAGCAGTACTTC | CASRGQGSYEQYF
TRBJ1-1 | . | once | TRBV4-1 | TGCGCCAGCAGCCCCAGCGGGGGGGCCACTGAAGCTTTCTTT | CASSPSGGATEAFF
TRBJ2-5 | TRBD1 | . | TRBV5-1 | TGCGCCAGCAGCCTGTGGACAGGGGGTGGGCCCGCGACCCAGTACTTC | CASSLWTGGGPATQYF
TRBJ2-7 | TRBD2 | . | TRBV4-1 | TGCGCCAGCAGCCAAGCTGGAGTAGCGGGCCAACATTCCTACGAGCAGTACTTC | CASSQAGVAGQHSYEQYF
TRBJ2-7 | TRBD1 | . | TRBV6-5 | TGTGCCAGCAGGCGGACAGGGCGGGGCGAGCAGTACTTC | CASRRTGRGEQYF
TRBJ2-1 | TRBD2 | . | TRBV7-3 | TGTGCCAGCAGCTTAATTCTAGCGGGGCACAATGAGCAGTTCTTC | CASSLILAGHNEQFF
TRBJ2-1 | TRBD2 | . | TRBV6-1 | TGTGCCAGCAGTGACCCCCATAGCGGGAGGCATGAGCAGTTCTTC | CASSDPHSGRHEQFF
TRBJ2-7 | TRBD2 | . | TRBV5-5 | TGTGCCAGCAGCTTGGGAGGGACTAGCTCCTACGAGCAGTACTTC | CASSLGGTSSYEQYF
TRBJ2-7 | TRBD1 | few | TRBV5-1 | TGCGCCAGCAGCTTGGGGGGGACAGGTGGGTCCTACGAGCAGTACTTC | CASSLGGTGGSYEQYF
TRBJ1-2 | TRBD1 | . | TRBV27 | TGTGCCAGCAGGAGGACAGGGGGCCTGGGTGGCTACACCTTC | CASRRTGGLGGYTF
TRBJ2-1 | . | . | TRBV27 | TGTGCCAGCAGTTTGGCCGGGAGCGGCAATGAGCAGTTCTTC | CASSLAGSGNEQFF
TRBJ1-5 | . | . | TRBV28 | TGTGCCAGCAGCTCGTTCTATAGCAATCAGCCCCAGCATTTT | CASSSFYSNQPQHF
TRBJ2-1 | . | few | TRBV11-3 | TGTGCCACAGGGCCTCGTAGTAATGAGCAGTTCTTC | CATGPRSNEQFF
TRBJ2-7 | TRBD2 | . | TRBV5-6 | TGTGCCAGCAGCCCGTATAGACTAGCGGGAACCTACGAGCAGTACTTC | CASSPYRLAGTYEQYF
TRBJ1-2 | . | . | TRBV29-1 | TGCAGCGTTGGGTCCAGGCCTTATGGCTACACCTTC | CSVGSRPYGYTF
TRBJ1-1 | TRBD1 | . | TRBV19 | TGTGCCAGTAGTATAGGACGGGGACAGGGGAAATTGAACACTGAAGCTTTCTTT | CASSIGRGQGKLNTEAFF
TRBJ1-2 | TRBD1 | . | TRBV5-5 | TGTGCCAGCAGCCTCGGACAGGGGGATGGCTACACCTTC | CASSLGQGDGYTF